These 26 T cell receptor beta chains share one sample of origin, sequenced in a study of T cells after yellow fever vaccination. TCRdb analysed the 5' RACE reads with MiXCR anew, one entry per CDR3 protein. The table records around 550,000 distinct CDR3 sequences, around 21% of them present only once. The sequencing here drew on PBMCs, taken 15 days after the yellow fever booster vaccination. These receptors were collected from a man aged 25 to 45 who received the YFV17D yellow fever vaccine.

The chain is built from TRBV7-2 and TRBJ2-1, with D perhaps matching TRBD2 (5 bases). Looked up from germline, CDR1 is SGHTA and CDR2 is FQGNSA. There are 15 residues in the CDR3. V was cut by 6 bases and J by 7 bases, with 19 bases left in between. CDR3 amino acids: CASSLSTRAENEQFF. In DNA form, the CDR3 reads TGTGCCAGCAGTCTTTCAACGAGGGCGGAAAATGAGCAGTTCTTC.

This clonotype was detected a few times. The chain links TRBV20-1 to TRBJ2-7; the D is unclear. The CDR3 has 12 residues. Trimming removed 5 bases at V and 3 bases at J, with 11 bases between. Germline V gives CDR1 DFQATT, CDR2 SNEGSKA (reference sequence). CDR3 protein: CSARSQHYEQYF. CDR3 DNA: TGCAGTGCTCGATCACAGCACTACGAGCAGTACTTC.

This clonotype was found many times. The V gene is TRBV7-2, the J gene TRBJ2-1; tentative D call: TRBD2 (5 bases). The length of the CDR3 is 13 residues. Trimming removed 6 bases from V and 7 bases from J, with 13 bases in between. Germline V lookup: CDR1 SGHTA, CDR2 FQGNSA. The CDR3 loop reads CASSQPRDNEQFF. The CDR3 DNA is TGTGCCAGCAGTCAGCCCCGGGATAATGAGCAGTTCTTC.

V is TRBV6-2 or TRBV6-3 and J is TRBJ1-1, with 7 positions matching TRBD1. Germline-derived CDR1 and CDR2 are MNHEY and SVGEGT. CDR3 size: 12 residues. V lost 7 bases and J lost 5; bases outside the gene matches: 4. This CDR3 reads CASKQGSTEAFF. The CDR3 coding sequence is TGTGCCAGCAAACAGGGGAGTACTGAAGCTTTCTTT.

This chain links TRBV24-1 with TRBJ2-5, with TRBD2 matching over 8 bases. The J segment lost 8 bases and the V segment lost 4 bases, leaving 11 bases of the junction unmatched. This CDR3 has 15 residues. The germline CDR1 and CDR2 sequences are KGHDR and SFDVKD. CDR3 residues: CATSEPGLGRTTQYF. As DNA, the CDR3 is TGTGCCACCAGTGAACCGGGACTAGGACGCACCACCCAGTACTTC.

This clonotype showed up just a few times. The J gene is TRBJ2-3, the V gene TRBV20-1, with TRBD2 identical over 9 bases. The CDR3 loop spans 15 amino acids. The V segment lost 5 bases and the J segment 0 bases; nucleotides outside the gene matches: 6. The germline CDR1 and CDR2 sequences are DFQATT and SNEGSKA (reference sequence). CDR3 sequence: CSAPVAGDSTDTQYF. The CDR3 region has the DNA TGCAGTGCTCCCGTAGCGGGGGACAGCACAGATACGCAGTATTTT.

This chain links TRBV19 with TRBJ2-1; D might be TRBD2 (6 bases). CDR3 size: 16 residues. Trimming took 3 bases from V and 6 from J, leaving 18 bases between them. The germline CDR1 and CDR2 sequences are LNHDA and SQIVND (reference sequence). The DNA of the CDR3 is TGTGCCAGTAGTATCCCCCCGGGACTGCGGCTCAATGAGCAGTTCTTC. Amino acids: CASSIPPGLRLNEQFF.

This chain links TRBV6-5 with TRBJ2-6; unclear D gene. CDR1 MNHEY and CDR2 SVGAGI come from the germline V gene. The length of the CDR3 is 16 residues. The ends were cut back, 2 bases at V and 0 bases at J, with 8 bases in the middle. The DNA of the CDR3 is TGTGCCAGCAGTTACCTTAGCTCCTCTGGGGCCAACGTCCTGACTTTC. Translation gives CASSYLSSSGANVLTF.

The V and J genes are TRBV7-2 and TRBJ1-2; D ambiguous. The V gene's germline CDR1 is SGHTA and CDR2 FQGNSA. Trimming left V 1 base short and J 0 bases short, with 9 bases between. CDR3 length: 15 amino acids. CDR3 region: CASSLGVGSNYGYTF. The CDR3 DNA reads as TGTGCCAGCAGCTTAGGGGTGGGGTCTAACTATGGCTACACCTTC. Filled out from reference TRBV7-2 and TRBJ1-2, the complete variable domain reads GAGVSQSPSNKVTEKGKDVELRCDPISGHTALYWYRQSLGQGLEFLIYFQGNSAPDKSGLPSDRFSAERTGGSVSTLTIQRTQQEDSAVYLCASSLGVGSNYGYTFGSGTRLTVV.

The genes are TRBV12-3 or TRBV12-4 and TRBJ2-2, with 8 bases that match TRBD2. There are 14 residues in the CDR3. Trimming removed 5 bases from V and 5 bases from J; junction bases left unmatched: 4. CDR3 loop: CASSLGTRTGELFF. CDR3 sequence (DNA): TGTGCCAGCAGTCTTGGGACTAGAACCGGGGAGCTGTTTTTT.

This clonotype was detected only a few times. The gene calls are TRBV11-2 and TRBJ2-7; 8 bases are shared with TRBD1. V was clipped by 5 bases and J by 7 bases; unmatched bases: 16. The CDR3 is 16 amino acids. CDR1 is SGHAT and CDR2 is FQNNGV in the germline V gene. DNA of the CDR3: TGTGCCAGCAGCGGGGGCTCTGGACAGGGTGCTAGAGAGCAGTACTTC. It specifies CASSGGSGQGAREQYF. The full variable domain, its missing parts supplied by reference TRBV11-2 and TRBJ2-7, is EAGVAQSPRYKIIEKRQSVAFWCNPISGHATLYWYQQILGQGPKLLIQFQNNGVVDDSQLPKDRFSAERLKGVDSTLKIQPAKLEDSAVYLCASSGGSGQGAREQYFGPGTRLTVT.

This clonotype was counted between two and nine times. The V call is TRBV20-1, the J call TRBJ2-7, with D possibly TRBD2 on 6 matching bases. Germline V lookup: CDR1 DFQATT, CDR2 SNEGSKA (reference sequence). V was clipped by 3 bases and J by 0 bases, with 18 bases between them. The CDR3 is 16 amino acids. The CDR3 spells CSASGMEGGNSYEQYF. In DNA, the CDR3 is TGCAGTGCTAGTGGCATGGAGGGCGGCAACTCCTACGAGCAGTACTTC.

This clonotype turned up a few times. The chain carries TRBV20-1 and TRBJ2-7, with 12 bases that match TRBD2. The CDR3 is 14 amino acids. V lost 5 bases and J lost 7; bases outside the gene matches: 9. Germline V gives CDR1 DFQATT, CDR2 SNEGSKA (reference sequence). The CDR3 DNA sequence: TGCAGTGCTCCGCGACTAGCGGGAGCAGTGGAGCAGTACTTC. Amino acid sequence: CSAPRLAGAVEQYF.

This chain connects TRBV20-1 to TRBJ2-3; 12 bases align to TRBD2. Trimming at V came to 1 base and at J to 5 bases, leaving 10 bases not matched to a gene. The CDR3 covers 17 residues. Germline V gene sequence: CDR1 DFQATT, CDR2 SNEGSKA (reference sequence). CDR3 loop: CSARGGWELAGGDTQYF. CDR3 DNA sequence: TGCAGTGCTAGAGGAGGGTGGGAACTAGCGGGAGGAGATACGCAGTATTTT.

This clonotype was seen a few times. The chain uses TRBV27 and TRBJ1-1; possibly TRBD1 for D (6 bases). Trimming removed 3 bases at V and 4 bases at J, with 9 bases between. The germline V gene encodes CDR1 MNHEY and CDR2 SMNVEV (reference sequence). The CDR3 sequence is 13 residues long. CDR3: CASSFRGGTEAFF. DNA of the CDR3: TGTGCCAGCAGTTTCAGGGGTGGCACTGAAGCTTTCTTT.

The chain couples TRBV12-3 or TRBV12-4 to TRBJ2-3; unclear D gene. The V end was cut by 5 bases, the J end by 2 bases, with 11 bases between. The CDR3 has 14 amino acids. CDR3 coding DNA: TGTGCCAGCAGTGGTGGCAGGCACACAGATACGCAGTATTTT. Protein: CASSGGRHTDTQYF.

The V and J genes are TRBV9 and TRBJ2-7, with a possible D match to TRBD2 (5 bases). V was clipped by 4 bases and J by 7 bases, with 21 bases between them. The CDR3 is 15 residues long. CDR1 is SGDLS and CDR2 is YYNGEE in the germline V gene. The CDR3 loop reads CASSYFPSAEGEQYF. The CDR3 DNA reads as TGTGCCAGCAGCTACTTTCCTTCTGCCGAGGGAGAGCAGTACTTC.

This clonotype was seen only a few times. The chain links TRBV14 to TRBJ2-1; D possibly corresponds to TRBD1 (6 bases). This CDR3 contains 13 residues. V was cut by 7 bases and J by 6 bases, with 13 bases left in between. Per germline, CDR1 SGHDN and CDR2 FVKESK. The CDR3 region is CASTKPDSNEQFF. Written as DNA, the CDR3 is TGTGCCAGCACTAAACCGGACAGCAATGAGCAGTTCTTC.

Notes on this clonotype: One end of the junction varies from germline; a read error may be responsible. CDR3 sequence (DNA): TGTGCCAGCAGCCCCCAGATAGCGGGAGATAGGTTACACTTC. Protein: CASSPQIAGDRLHF. This chain joins TRBV7-9 and TRBJ2-7; TRBD2 matches at 9 bases. Germline CDR1 is SEHNR and CDR2 is FQNEAQ (reference sequence). This CDR3 is built from 14 residues.

CDR3 sequence (DNA): TGCGCCAGCAGCTTGACCGGGGACGGTCAGCCCCAGCATTTT. Translation gives CASSLTGDGQPQHF. J is TRBJ1-5 and V is TRBV5-1; perhaps TRBD1 as D (5 bases). The ends were cut back, 1 base at V and 6 bases at J, with 11 bases in the middle. In germline, CDR1 is SGHRS, CDR2 YFSETQ. The CDR3 covers 14 residues.

J is TRBJ2-3 and V is TRBV20-1, with D perhaps matching TRBD1 (5 bases). V was shortened by 3 bases and J by 3 bases, with 13 bases between the two germline ends. The CDR3 is 14 residues long. From germline, CDR1 is DFQATT and CDR2 SNEGSKA (reference sequence). The CDR3, as DNA: TGCAGTGCTAGGGCAGGGTTTTTAACAGATACGCAGTATTTT. It is translated as CSARAGFLTDTQYF.

The J gene is TRBJ2-2, the V gene TRBV2; no definite D call. This CDR3 contains 13 residues. Germline V CDR1 and CDR2: SNHLY, FYNNEI. The ends were cut back, 5 bases at V and 3 bases at J, with 7 bases in the middle. The CDR3, as DNA: TGTGCCAGCAGTAGGGCCTACACCGGGGAGCTGTTTTTT. It is translated as CASSRAYTGELFF.

The gene calls are TRBV5-5 and TRBJ1-1, with TRBD1 matching 7 bases. Looked up from germline, CDR1 is SGHKS and CDR2 is YYEKEE (reference sequence). The CDR3 length is 14 residues. Germline trimming cut 5 bases from V and 7 bases from J; bases unmatched to any gene: 11. CDR3 sequence: CASSRPGTEFEAFF. Here the CDR3 DNA reads TGTGCCAGCAGTCGTCCGGGGACAGAGTTTGAAGCTTTCTTT.

The sample holds a few counts of this clonotype. V is TRBV7-6 and J is TRBJ2-3; 9 bases align to TRBD2. The V and J ends lost 6 bases and 4 bases, in that order; junction bases with no gene match: 8. CDR3 length equals 15 residues. The germline CDR1 and CDR2 sequences are SGHVS and FNYEAQ. The CDR3 here is CASRPEIAGADTQYF. CDR3 sequence (DNA): TGTGCCAGCAGACCCGAAATAGCGGGAGCAGATACGCAGTATTTT.

This clonotype appeared a single time. This sequence joins TRBV25-1 and TRBJ2-1; maybe TRBD2 (6 bases). Germline CDR1 is MGHDK and CDR2 is SYGVNS. V lost 2 bases and J lost 7, with 15 bases in between. This CDR3 is built from 15 residues. The CDR3 DNA reads as TGTGCCAGCAGTGAAACGCTAGCGCGAGCTAATGAGCAGTTCTTC. It codes for CASSETLARANEQFF.

This clonotype was counted only a few times. Here the CDR3 DNA reads TGTGCCAGCTCACCGGAATTGGCTGAGCAGTTCTTC. Translation: CASSPELAEQFF. The rearrangement joins TRBV18 to TRBJ2-1, with no clear D. CDR1 is KGHSH and CDR2 is LQKENI in the germline V gene. Between the trimmed V and J ends, which lost 3 bases and 9 bases, there was a span of 9 bases. The CDR3 covers 12 residues.